These T cell receptor beta chains were read from a single sample in a study of blood T cell repertoires in COVID-19. Some clones are missing from TCRdb's copy, which holds only in-frame ones; the method was immunoSEQ multiplex PCR. Among some 370,000 clones listed, 80% to 85% were seen once. Material: PBMCs or T cells enriched from blood (not recorded which). The receptors stem from a woman in her 50s who had recovered from COVID-19. Both conserved end residues are part of each CDR3.

>14|TRBJ1-4|TRBV5-6
CASRLTGANEKLFF
>15|TRBJ2-1|TRBV29-1
CSVPWTSGGNNEQFF
>16|TRBJ2-1|TRBV4-3
CASSQNGGSSYNEQFF
>16|TRBJ1-5|TRBV4-2
CASSQGGGDSDQPQHF
>13|TRBJ2-1|TRBV25-1
CASSGTGFYEQFF
>18|TRBJ2-1|TRBV19
CASSISVLAGLRAAEQFF
>16|TRBJ1-4|TRBV30
CAWSGRGLATNEKLFF
>14|TRBJ1-4|TRBV6-5
CASSPGSLEEKLFF
>13|TRBJ1-3|TRBV9
CASSATGQNTIYF
>19|TRBJ2-2|TRBV7-2
CASSHNPKASGSRRGELFF
>16|TRBJ2-1|TRBV7-2
CASSLLAGGSYNEQFF
>13|TRBJ2-3|TRBV7-3
CASSEQGTDTQYF